The present entry profiles one T cell receptor (beta chain) with its context. The CDR3 has 14 residues. Trimming cost V 2 bases and J 1 base, with 11 bases left between them. The germline V gene has CDR1 GTSNPN and CDR2 SVGIG (reference sequence). This sample is drawn from a study of beta chain features in type 1 diabetes. Of the isolated RNA, all was reverse transcribed, and so the sequenced material was expressed TCRB transcripts. TCRdb's copy holds only in-frame clones and misses some; the assay was immunoSEQ multiplex PCR. This sample yields 330,000 or so clones, of which 12% to 15% are seen a single time; over 5% belongs to the top ten. CD45RO/CCR7/CD25/CD127/CD95/CD27 separated CD4+ naive, central memory, regulatory and stem cell-like memory cells by sorting. Each sorted fraction was over 98% pure.

The chain is built from TRBV30 and TRBJ1-1, with a possible D match to TRBD1 (5 bases). The sample was central memory CD4+ T cells from blood. This TCR was recovered from a man aged 25 to 40 in good health. This chain's CDR3 is CAWSIWGPNTEAFF. CDR3 sequence (DNA): TGTGCCTGGAGTATTTGGGGACCGAACACTGAAGCTTTCTTT.